The 20 T cell receptor beta chains below all came from one sample that was sequenced in a study of cytomegalovirus exposure and HLA in healthy donors. Amplification used 60 Vbeta primers and 13 Jbeta primers. Generated by immunoSEQ multiplex PCR, the TCRdb table keeps only in-frame clones and is missing some. Its listing shows approximately 140,000 clones. Sequencing used PBMCs. These receptors all come from a man aged 40-49 years in good health and CMV-seronegative.

This chain joins TRBV6-5 and TRBJ1-1; D unclear. V gave up 5 bases and J gave up 1 base, with 8 bases separating them. In germline, CDR1 is MNHEY, CDR2 SVGAGI. This CDR3 has 13 residues. Written as DNA, the CDR3 is TGTGCCAGCAGTAGGCGGAAGAACACTGAAGCTTTCTTT. This translates into CASSRRKNTEAFF.

This chain uses TRBV9 with TRBJ1-6; 7 positions match TRBD1. Germline CDR1 is SGDLS and CDR2 is YYNGEE. This CDR3 contains 15 residues. J lost 5 bases, V lost 6 bases, and 8 bases had no gene match. CDR3 in amino acids: CASTLTGTDNSPLHF. DNA of the CDR3: TGTGCCAGCACTCTGACCGGGACAGATAATTCACCCCTCCACTTT.

The chain joins TRBV18 to TRBJ1-1; D not certain. Trimming stripped 3 bases from V and 0 bases from J, with 5 bases between. The CDR3 contains 13 residues. CDR1 KGHSH and CDR2 LQKENI come from the germline V gene. The DNA of the CDR3 is TGTGCCAGCTCACCCCAGATGAACACTGAAGCTTTCTTT. Amino acids: CASSPQMNTEAFF.

The rearrangement joins TRBV6-5 to TRBJ2-5; no reliable D call. CDR1 and CDR2 from the germline V gene are MNHEY and SVGAGI. CDR3 length: 11 amino acids. V lost 6 bases, J lost 2 bases, and 4 bases lay in between. This CDR3 reads CASSQQETQYF. The DNA of the CDR3 is TGTGCCAGCAGCCAGCAAGAGACCCAGTACTTC.

The chain employs TRBV5-6 and TRBJ1-5; no reliable D call. This CDR3 spans 13 amino acids. Germline V lookup: CDR1 SGHDT, CDR2 YYEEEE. The ends were cut back, 0 bases at V and 7 bases at J, with 8 bases in the middle. In DNA form, the CDR3 reads TGTGCCAGCAGCTTGGGTGGAGGACAGCCCCAGCATTTT. This encodes CASSLGGGQPQHF.

The CDR3 DNA reads as TGTGCCAGCAGCCCTGGCCGTCGAGCTAGCTATAATTCACCCCTCCACTTT. Its protein product is CASSPGRRASYNSPLHF. The rearrangement uses TRBV5-4 and TRBJ1-6; D is unresolved. There are 17 residues in the CDR3. Trimming shortened V by 4 bases and J by 3 bases, and 17 bases separated the two germline ends. Per germline, CDR1 SGHNT and CDR2 YYREEE (reference sequence).

This chain joins TRBV28 and TRBJ1-1; D might be TRBD1 (5 bases). Germline-derived CDR1 and CDR2 are MDHEN and SYDVKM. This CDR3 has 13 residues. V lost 5 bases and J 4 bases, leaving 11 bases between the germline ends. The CDR3 nucleotides read TGTGCCAGCAGTCGGGGGACTACCACTGAAGCTTTCTTT. Amino acids: CASSRGTTTEAFF. Full variable domain (missing parts from reference TRBV28 and TRBJ1-1): DVKVTQSSRYLVKRTGEKVFLECVQDMDHENMFWYRQDPGLGLRLIYFSYDVKMKEKGDIPEGYSVSREKKERFSLILESASTNQTSMYLCASSRGTTTEAFFGQGTRLTVV.

J is TRBJ1-1 and V is TRBV10-3; D is perhaps TRBD1 (6 bases). The germline CDR1 and CDR2 sequences are ENHRY and SYGVKD. This CDR3 region has 14 residues. V lost 6 bases and J lost 2, with 13 bases in between. CDR3: CAIRGDTRNTEAFF. DNA of the CDR3: TGTGCCATCAGGGGGGACACTCGAAACACTGAAGCTTTCTTT.

The chain links TRBV4-2 to TRBJ2-5; 14 bases are a match to TRBD2. V was clipped by 2 bases and J by 3 bases; unmatched bases: 8. CDR3 length: 18 residues. Germline V lookup: CDR1 LGHNA, CDR2 YNFKEQ. CDR3 residues: CASSQSGLAGDSKETQYF. CDR3 DNA: TGTGCCAGCAGCCAATCGGGACTAGCGGGGGACTCGAAAGAGACCCAGTACTTC.

This sequence joins TRBV15 and TRBJ2-4; TRBD1 might be the D (5 bases). CDR3 size: 16 residues. V shed 5 bases and J shed 0 bases, with 14 bases lying between them. From germline, CDR1 is LNHNV and CDR2 YYDKDF (reference sequence). This CDR3 reads CATSADSILAKNIQYF. Written as DNA, the CDR3 is TGTGCCACCAGCGCTGACAGTATCCTAGCCAAAAACATTCAGTACTTC.

The chain recombines TRBV6-1 with TRBJ1-1, with D possibly TRBD1 on 5 matching bases. Trimming removed 2 bases at V and 0 bases at J, with 10 bases between. The germline CDR1 and CDR2 sequences are MNHNS and SASEGT. CDR3 length equals 15 residues. The CDR3 protein is CASSESAGMNTEAFF. The CDR3 DNA sequence: TGTGCCAGCAGTGAAAGCGCAGGGATGAACACTGAAGCTTTCTTT.

The V call is TRBV7-2, the J call TRBJ2-7; 14 bases are shared with TRBD2. This CDR3 contains 16 residues. The trim removed 5 bases at V and 0 bases at J, leaving 3 bases unmatched. Germline V gene lookup returns CDR1 SGHTA and CDR2 FQGNSA. CDR3 sequence (DNA): TGTGCCAGCAGCCTCGGGACTAGCGGGGGCTCCTACGAGCAGTACTTC. Translating gives CASSLGTSGGSYEQYF.

This chain uses TRBV18 with TRBJ1-1; 7 positions match TRBD1. The trim removed 1 base at V and 3 bases at J, leaving 11 bases unmatched. The length of the CDR3 is 17 residues. Germline V gene sequence: CDR1 KGHSH, CDR2 LQKENI. CDR3: CASSPLSGGGSDTEAFF. The DNA for the CDR3 is TGTGCCAGCTCACCACTATCAGGGGGAGGTTCGGACACTGAAGCTTTCTTT.

V usage is TRBV5-1 and J usage is TRBJ2-5; weak D call: TRBD2 (5 bases). The CDR3 totals 15 residues. Trimming shortened V by 0 bases and J by 0 bases, and 9 bases separated the two germline ends. Germline V gene lookup returns CDR1 SGHRS and CDR2 YFSETQ. The CDR3 region is CASSLGPGNQETQYF. The CDR3 DNA reads as TGCGCCAGCAGCTTGGGACCCGGGAACCAAGAGACCCAGTACTTC.

As DNA, the CDR3 is TGTGCCAGCAGCTGGGGAAACAGGGATTATGGCTACACCTTC. Its protein is CASSWGNRDYGYTF. The rearrangement joins TRBV7-9 to TRBJ1-2, with a possible D match to TRBD1 (6 bases). The germline V gene encodes CDR1 SEHNR and CDR2 FQNEAQ (reference sequence). Trimming stripped 4 bases from V and 5 bases from J, with 14 bases between. There are 14 residues in the CDR3.

The J gene is TRBJ2-5, the V gene TRBV11-2; 8 bases match TRBD2. Germline CDR1 is SGHAT and CDR2 is FQNNGV. J was trimmed by 5 bases and V by 5 bases; bases with no gene match: 7. The CDR3 runs 14 residues. This chain's CDR3 is CASSPGGRRETQYF. CDR3 in DNA: TGTGCCAGCAGCCCGGGGGGGCGTCGGGAGACCCAGTACTTC.

The CDR3 DNA is TGTGCCAGCAGCTCGACTAGCGGGGCTACTAGCACAGATACGCAGTATTTT. It yields the protein CASSSTSGATSTDTQYF. V usage is TRBV11-3 and J usage is TRBJ2-3; 11 positions agree with TRBD2. This CDR3 has 17 amino acids. J was trimmed by 0 bases and V by 4 bases; bases with no gene match: 6. The germline V gene has CDR1 SGHNT and CDR2 YENEEA.

The chain carries TRBV6-5 and TRBJ1-1; unclear D gene. Trimming took off 0 bases at V and 8 bases at J, with 10 bases between the two ends. This CDR3 is 13 amino acids long. From germline, CDR1 is MNHEY and CDR2 SVGAGI. This CDR3 is CASSYSVREEAFF. DNA for the CDR3: TGTGCCAGCAGTTACTCGGTGAGAGAAGAAGCTTTCTTT.

J is TRBJ2-7 and V is TRBV7-9, with 11 bases lining up with TRBD2. V was pared by 5 bases and J by 0 bases, with 6 bases of the junction left unmatched. CDR3 length: 16 residues. The V gene's germline CDR1 is SEHNR and CDR2 FQNEAQ (reference sequence). CDR3: CASSRSSGGVSYEQYF. The CDR3 region has the DNA TGTGCCAGCAGCCGGAGTAGCGGGGGGGTCTCCTACGAGCAGTACTTC.

The chain links TRBV6-5 to TRBJ1-6; 9 nucleotides match TRBD1. Germline loops: CDR1 MNHEY, CDR2 SVGAGI. The CDR3 runs to 14 residues. V was pared by 7 bases and J by 6 bases, with 4 bases of the junction left unmatched. The DNA for the CDR3 is TGTGCCAGCACCTCACAGGGGGCTAATTCACCCCTCCACTTT. It codes for CASTSQGANSPLHF.